Included here is one T cell receptor beta chain sequence, with context. As yet, its antigen is unknown. Libraries were prepared by immunoSEQ multiplex PCR; TCRdb keeps only in-frame clonotypes and omits some of them. This table holds some 2.1 million clones, around 95% found once. This entry is derived from a study of shared clonotypes between healthy human individuals. General study points: Estimated richness was generally greater in naive than memory subsets. Donors were few, which limited the genetic and exposure-history diversity represented.

The V gene lost 1 base and the J gene lost 1 base, with 14 bases spanning the gap. CDR3 length: 17 amino acids. Germline values: CDR1 MNHNS, CDR2 SASEGT. Every donor was a Caucasian adult from Nashville, Tennessee. This TCR was sampled from a young man in good health. The chain employs TRBV6-1 and TRBJ1-5, with a weak D call TRBD1 (6 bases). Material for sequencing was naive CD4+ T cells sorted from blood. Subset noted: CD45RA+ positively selected. CDR3 amino acids: CASSEEVGARSNQPQHF. In DNA form, the CDR3 reads TGTGCCAGCAGTGAAGAGGTGGGGGCGAGGAGCAATCAGCCCCAGCATTTT.